This entry lists 14 T cell receptor beta chains sequenced from one sample in a study of vaccination effects on CD4 cells after COVID-19. With the ViraFEST assay, the study expanded antigen-specific CD4+ T cells using viral peptide pools, then sequenced them. Subsequent to less than 13 days of culture, CD4+ T cells were isolated. Two-dose BNT162b2 or mRNA-1273 vaccination was given to participants. Sequencing used immunoSEQ multiplex PCR; TCRdb keeps in-frame clones, though not all of them. The sample records just under 30,000 clones, 74% being singletons. No antigen has been assigned to these receptors. Sequenced here: CD4+ T cells from PBMCs cultured with HCoV-OC43 spike peptides, sampled after COVID-19 vaccination. Subset: HCoV-OC43 spike overlapping peptide pool stimulation. Receptor source: a human donor who received a COVID-19 vaccine.

For this clone: In the same sample, other DNA sequences code for this CDR3. The chain has TRBV6-5 and TRBJ1-2; D may be TRBD1 (6 bases). This CDR3 comprises 13 residues. CDR1 MNHEY and CDR2 SVGAGI come from the germline V gene. The V gene lost 2 bases and the J gene lost 4 bases, with 8 bases spanning the gap. The DNA for the CDR3 is TGTGCCAGCAGTTACGACAGGAGCTATGGCTACACCTTC. It is translated as CASSYDRSYGYTF.

The rearrangement joins TRBV10-2 to TRBJ1-5; a possible D gene is TRBD1 (6 bases). This CDR3 spans 13 amino acids. V shed 4 bases and J shed 9 bases, with 13 bases lying between them. Germline values: CDR1 WSHSY, CDR2 SAAADI. This CDR3 is CASSAAGGGPQHF. Written as DNA, the CDR3 is TGCGCCAGCAGTGCGGCCGGAGGGGGGCCCCAGCATTTT.

This chain uses TRBV18 with TRBJ2-7; TRBD1 aligns across 9 bases. V lost 2 bases, J lost 3 bases, and 5 bases stayed unmatched. This CDR3 comprises 15 residues. Germline V gene data show CDR1 as KGHSH and CDR2 as LQKENI. The CDR3 reads CASSPLGQGDYEQYF. The CDR3 DNA is TGTGCCAGCTCACCATTGGGACAGGGAGACTACGAGCAGTACTTC.

The chain is built from TRBV5-1 and TRBJ2-7; tentatively, D is TRBD1 or TRBD2 (5 bases each). V was cut by 1 base and J by 6 bases, with 11 bases left in between. The CDR3 covers 13 residues. The V gene's germline CDR1 is SGHRS and CDR2 YFSETQ. The CDR3: CASSLFPGAEQYF. The CDR3 DNA reads TGCGCCAGCAGCTTGTTCCCCGGGGCCGAGCAGTACTTC.

J is TRBJ1-1 and V is TRBV19; D is perhaps TRBD1 (6 bases). The CDR3 length is 17 residues. Between the trimmed V and J ends, which lost 3 bases and 5 bases, there was a span of 22 bases. Germline V gives CDR1 LNHDA, CDR2 SQIVND (reference sequence). DNA of the CDR3: TGTGCCAGTAGTATTCCCGTTGCGGGCAGGGGAGGGACTGAAGCTTTCTTT. It is translated as CASSIPVAGRGGTEAFF.

In this sample, this clone turned up once. This sequence joins TRBV11-2 and TRBJ1-1; 7 nucleotides align to TRBD1. The CDR3 consists of 19 residues. Germline V lookup: CDR1 SGHAT, CDR2 FQNNGV. With 4 bases clipped from V and 0 bases from J, the junction kept 17 bases outside the gene matches. In DNA form, the CDR3 reads TGTGCCAGCAGCTCCACCGACAGGGTGAAAATTTTAATGAACACTGAAGCTTTCTTT. Its translation is CASSSTDRVKILMNTEAFF.

The chain has TRBV19 and TRBJ2-1; D ambiguous. The CDR3 extends over 13 amino acids. Germline V gene data show CDR1 as LNHDA and CDR2 as SQIVND (reference sequence). The germline V and J ends were trimmed by 1 base and 5 bases, with 6 bases remaining between them. The DNA for the CDR3 is TGTGCCAGTAGTATAGCCAGGAACAATGAGCAGTTCTTC. Its translation: CASSIARNNEQFF.

V usage is TRBV12-3 or TRBV12-4 and J usage is TRBJ2-5; either TRBD1 or TRBD2 may supply D (5 bases each). V lost 3 bases and J 5 bases, leaving 10 bases between the germline ends. This CDR3 spans 13 amino acids. The CDR3 spells CASSFQGGETQYF. The CDR3, as DNA: TGTGCCAGCAGTTTCCAGGGCGGGGAGACCCAGTACTTC.

The J gene is TRBJ1-2, the V gene TRBV3-1 (or the pseudogene TRBV3-2); D is unclear. V dropped 4 bases and J dropped 7 bases, with 10 bases sitting between them. The CDR3 extends over 12 amino acids. CDR1 is LGHDT and CDR2 is YNNKEL in the germline V gene (reference sequence). CDR3 sequence: CASSLNTGGYTF. The CDR3 DNA reads as TGTGCCAGCAGCCTGAATACGGGTGGCTACACCTTC.

The table lists this clone with a count of one. CDR3 DNA sequence: TGTGCCAGCAGCCGATCCGGCGGGGGGAACACTGAAGCTTTCTTT. Translating gives CASSRSGGGNTEAFF. This chain connects TRBV11-3 to TRBJ1-1; tentative D call: TRBD1 (5 bases). The CDR3 totals 15 residues. Deletions cut 5 bases from V and 1 base from J, with 14 bases between. The germline CDR1 and CDR2 sequences are SGHNT and YENEEA.

The gene calls are TRBV7-9 and TRBJ1-2, with D maybe TRBD1 (6 bases). The V and J ends lost 0 bases and 8 bases respectively, with 22 bases between them. This CDR3 has 17 amino acids. The germline V gene has CDR1 SEHNR and CDR2 FQNEAQ (reference sequence). CDR3 region: CASSLAGAGGRLSGYTF. CDR3 nucleotide sequence: TGTGCCAGCAGCTTAGCGGGGGCCGGGGGCAGACTATCGGGCTACACCTTC.

The chain employs TRBV6-5 and TRBJ2-7; no reliable D call. Trimming took off 2 bases at V and 4 bases at J, with 9 bases between the two ends. This CDR3 has 13 residues. CDR1 MNHEY and CDR2 SVGAGI come from the germline V gene. The CDR3, as DNA: TGTGCCAGCAGTTACGACATTCAGTACGAGCAGTACTTC. Its translation: CASSYDIQYEQYF.

The J gene is TRBJ2-2, the V gene TRBV10-1; D remains unclear. V was trimmed by 0 bases and J by 4 bases, leaving 9 bases between them. The CDR3 spans 15 residues. Germline CDR1 and CDR2: WNHNN and SYGVQD (reference sequence). CDR3 DNA: TGCGCCAGCAGTGAGTCAGGGTGGGCCACCGGGGAGCTGTTTTTT. This gives the protein CASSESGWATGELFF.

The chain couples TRBV2 to TRBJ2-2, with D unclear. The ends were cut back, 0 bases at V and 8 bases at J, with 7 bases in the middle. Germline lookup yields CDR1 SNHLY and CDR2 FYNNEI. The CDR3 length is 13 residues. In DNA form, the CDR3 reads TGTGCCAGCAGTGAAGCGCTGACGGGGGAGCTGTTTTTT. This encodes CASSEALTGELFF. Full variable domain (missing parts from reference TRBV2 and TRBJ2-2): EPEVTQTPSHQVTQMGQEVILRCVPISNHLYFYWYRQILGQKVEFLVSFYNNEISEKSEIFDDQFSVERPDGSNFTLKIRSTKLEDSAMYFCASSEALTGELFFGEGSRLTVL.